A selection of T cell receptor beta chains follows, all from one sample in a study of beta chain features in type 1 diabetes. TCRdb's table, derived via immunoSEQ multiplex PCR, lists solely in-frame clones and lacks some. The sample shows about 150,000 clones, about 9.3% of them seen only once. Sequenced sample: central memory CD4+ T cells from blood. The receptors derive from a man aged 25-45 years with type 1 diabetes. The CDR3 runs from the conserved cysteine through the conserved F or W. The D gene is left open where the match is weak. Expanded clones get a size class; other rows say once, few or many, or leave the size out.

TRBJ2-3,.,TRBV4-3,.,CASSQDWLDTQYF,TGCGCCAGCAGCCAAGATTGGCTTGATACGCAGTATTTT
TRBJ2-1,few,TRBV7-8,.,CASSLNRIGEQFF,TGTGCCAGCAGCTTAAACAGGATTGGGGAGCAGTTCTTC
TRBJ2-7,few,TRBV7-9,TRBD2,CASSGTSGRTYEQYF,TGTGCCAGCAGCGGGACTAGCGGGAGGACTTACGAGCAGTACTTC
TRBJ2-2,few,TRBV7-3,.,CASSSSGNTGELFF,TGTGCCAGCAGCTCCTCGGGGAACACCGGGGAGCTGTTTTTT
TRBJ1-1,many,TRBV29-1,.,CSVTNTEAFF,TGCAGCGTTACAAACACTGAAGCTTTCTTT
TRBJ1-2,.,TRBV30,.,CAWAGLPNYGYTF,TGTGCCTGGGCAGGGTTGCCCAACTATGGCTACACCTTC
TRBJ1-3,few,TRBV28,.,CASRGLESGNTIYF,TGTGCCAGCAGGGGACTTGAATCTGGAAACACCATATATTTT
TRBJ2-4,.,TRBV21-1,.,CASAGLAKNIQYF,TGTGCCAGTGCGGGGCTAGCCAAAAACATTCAGTACTTC
TRBJ1-2,few,TRBV11-2,.,CASSLTSGMRAGDYGYTF,TGTGCCAGCAGCTTAACCTCCGGCATGCGGGCAGGGGACTATGGCTACACCTTC
TRBJ2-7,.,TRBV2,TRBD2,CASTEGTSGFDEQYF,TGTGCCAGCACCGAAGGGACTAGCGGGTTCGACGAGCAGTACTTC
TRBJ2-5,.,TRBV5-1,.,CASSPRHGETQYF,TGCGCCAGCAGCCCGCGGCACGGAGAGACCCAGTACTTC
TRBJ2-3,.,TRBV6-5,TRBD2,CASRGGTYTDTQYF,TGTGCCAGCCGGGGGGGTACGTACACAGATACGCAGTATTTT
TRBJ2-2,.,TRBV15,TRBD2,CATSMGLAGATGELFF,TGTGCCACCAGCATGGGACTAGCGGGAGCAACCGGGGAGCTGTTTTTT
TRBJ2-4,.,TRBV6-5,TRBD2,CASSEPGLDNIQYF,TGTGCCAGCAGTGAACCGGGACTAGACAACATTCAGTACTTC
TRBJ2-7,.,TRBV11-2,.,CASSLYLASDEQYF,TGTGCCAGCAGCTTATATCTAGCCTCCGACGAGCAGTACTTC
TRBJ1-1,few,TRBV2,.,CASSPGQNTEAFF,TGTGCCAGCAGTCCGGGACAGAACACTGAAGCTTTCTTT
TRBJ2-5,many,TRBV29-1,.,CSVEARQETQYF,TGCAGCGTTGAGGCCAGGCAAGAGACCCAGTACTTC
TRBJ2-7,.,TRBV15,.,CATSRDTGYEQYF,TGTGCCACCAGCAGAGATACTGGTTACGAGCAGTACTTC
TRBJ2-7,.,TRBV7-9,.,CASSRTSFYEQYF,TGTGCCAGCAGTCGGACATCTTTCTACGAGCAGTACTTC
TRBJ2-3,.,TRBV5-1,.,CASSPTGSGTSTDTQYF,TGCGCCAGCAGCCCGACGGGGAGCGGAACTAGCACAGATACGCAGTATTTT
TRBJ2-5,.,TRBV18,.,CASSPRGNQETQYF,TGTGCCAGCTCACCACGCGGGAACCAAGAGACCCAGTACTTC
TRBJ2-6,.,TRBV11-2,.,CASSPNSGANVLTF,TGTGCCAGCAGCCCTAACTCTGGGGCCAACGTCCTGACTTTC
TRBJ2-7,few,TRBV19,TRBD2,CASSSGTSGNYEQYF,TGTGCCAGTAGTTCCGGGACTAGCGGGAACTACGAGCAGTACTTC
TRBJ2-6,few,TRBV28,.,CASSQADGANVLTF,TGTGCCAGCAGCCAGGCTGATGGGGCCAACGTCCTGACTTTC
TRBJ2-1,many,TRBV7-9,TRBD2,CASSLALAGVYNEQFF,TGTGCCAGCAGCTTAGCCCTAGCGGGAGTCTACAATGAGCAGTTCTTC
TRBJ2-1,.,TRBV11-2,.,CASSFIRGNEQFF,TGTGCCAGCAGCTTTATTCGAGGGAATGAGCAGTTCTTC
TRBJ2-3,.,TRBV29-1,.,CSVQSGTSRTQYF,TGCAGCGTTCAAAGCGGTACCTCGAGAACGCAGTATTTT
TRBJ2-3,few,TRBV28,.,CAIRRGNKDTQYF,TGTGCCATCCGAAGGGGGAACAAAGATACGCAGTATTTT
TRBJ2-5,.,TRBV28,.,CASSFPILQRNTGRQETQYF,TGTGCCAGCAGTTTCCCGATTTTACAACGTAACACAGGGCGACAAGAGACCCAGTACTTC
TRBJ2-1,few,TRBV29-1,.,CSVGGLVGEQFF,TGCAGCGTTGGGGGGCTAGTCGGTGAGCAGTTCTTC
TRBJ1-2,few,TRBV4-3,TRBD1,CASSQDRDRGVSGYTF,TGCGCCAGCAGCCAAGATCGGGACAGGGGCGTAAGTGGCTACACCTTC
TRBJ2-7,.,TRBV7-6,.,CASSLLRDTYEQYF,TGTGCCAGCAGCTTACTTCGGGACACCTACGAGCAGTACTTC
TRBJ2-1,few,TRBV30,TRBD2,CAWRVAGGPHEQFF,TGTGCCTGGAGAGTTGCGGGAGGGCCTCATGAGCAGTTCTTC
TRBJ2-7,.,TRBV28,.,CASILGGGTYEQYF,TGTGCCAGCATTCTAGGGGGAGGGACGTACGAGCAGTACTTC
TRBJ2-4,.,TRBV2,.,CASSEVGAHKNIQYF,TGTGCCAGCAGTGAAGTCGGAGCCCACAAAAACATTCAGTACTTC
TRBJ2-1,few,TRBV13,TRBD2,CASSLFGGRVNNEQFF,TGTGCCAGCAGCTTATTTGGTGGGAGGGTCAACAATGAGCAGTTCTTC
TRBJ1-2,.,TRBV29-1,TRBD1,CSVGTGPNYGYTF,TGCAGCGTTGGGACAGGGCCTAACTATGGCTACACCTTC
TRBJ2-1,.,TRBV2,TRBD2,CASSEWGGSSYNEQFF,TGTGCCAGCAGTGAATGGGGCGGGAGCTCCTACAATGAGCAGTTCTTC
TRBJ1-4,few,TRBV29-1,.,CSVWLGDEKLFF,TGCAGCGTTTGGTTAGGGGATGAAAAACTGTTTTTT